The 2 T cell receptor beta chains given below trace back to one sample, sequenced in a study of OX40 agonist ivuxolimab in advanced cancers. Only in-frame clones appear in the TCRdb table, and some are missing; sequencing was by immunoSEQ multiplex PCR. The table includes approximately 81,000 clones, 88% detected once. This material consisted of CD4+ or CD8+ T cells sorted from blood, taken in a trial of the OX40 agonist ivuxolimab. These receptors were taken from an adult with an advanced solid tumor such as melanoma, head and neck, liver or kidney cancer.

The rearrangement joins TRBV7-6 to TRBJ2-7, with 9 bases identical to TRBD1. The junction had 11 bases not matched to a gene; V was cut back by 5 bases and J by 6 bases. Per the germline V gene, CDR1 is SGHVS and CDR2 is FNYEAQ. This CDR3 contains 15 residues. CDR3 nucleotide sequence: TGTGCCAGCAGCCACCCAGGACAGGGGACCGGCGAGCAGTACTTC. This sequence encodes CASSHPGQGTGEQYF.

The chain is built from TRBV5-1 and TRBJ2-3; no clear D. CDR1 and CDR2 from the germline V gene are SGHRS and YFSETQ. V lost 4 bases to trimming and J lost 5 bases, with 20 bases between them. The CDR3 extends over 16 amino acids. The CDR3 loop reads CASSRDKRSSIDTQYF. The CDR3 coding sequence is TGCGCCAGCAGCCGCGACAAGCGTAGCAGTATAGATACGCAGTATTTT. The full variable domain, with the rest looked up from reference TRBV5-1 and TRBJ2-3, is KAGVTQTPRYLIKTRGQQVTLSCSPISGHRSVSWYQQTPGQGLQFLFEYFSETQRNKGNFPGRFSGRQFSNSRSEMNVSTLELGDSALYLCASSRDKRSSIDTQYFGPGTRLTVL.